The 21 T cell receptor beta chains below all came from one sample that was sequenced in a study of blood T cells in healthy people across ages. Combining a sample-barcoded 5' primer with a J-beta primer mix, a second PCR ran for roughly 7 to 12 cycles. MiXCR, applied by TCRdb to the 5' RACE reads, yields one record per CDR3 protein. The repertoire has roughly 2 million distinct CDR3 sequences, approximately 50% of them found once; the top ten carry around 2.1%. Specimen: blood. The receptors originated from a woman aged 40-49 years in good health.

In its sample, this clonotype was seen a few times. The V call is TRBV6-5, the J call TRBJ2-5; perhaps TRBD2 as D (5 bases). With 0 bases removed from V and 5 bases from J, the gap between germline ends came to 16 bases. This CDR3 comprises 16 residues. Germline-derived CDR1 and CDR2 are MNHEY and SVGAGI. CDR3 DNA sequence: TGTGCCAGCAGTTACTCAGGACTGAGTTGGGCGGAGACCCAGTACTTC. Translating it yields CASSYSGLSWAETQYF.

This chain connects TRBV11-2 to TRBJ1-6; no reliable D call. Germline lookup yields CDR1 SGHAT and CDR2 FQNNGV. This CDR3 has 15 residues. Trimming pared 4 bases from V and 10 bases from J, leaving 17 bases between. The CDR3 DNA sequence: TGTGCCAGCAGCTCCCTCCCCGGACGGGAGTCACCCCTCCACTTT. Amino acid sequence: CASSSLPGRESPLHF.

This clonotype was seen a few times. This chain joins TRBV7-9 and TRBJ1-5; D gene unclear. The CDR3 totals 14 residues. CDR1 is SEHNR and CDR2 is FQNEAQ in the germline V gene (reference sequence). The germline V and J ends were trimmed by 5 bases and 4 bases, with 12 bases remaining between them. CDR3 loop: CASSRLTDNQPQHF. The CDR3 coding sequence is TGTGCCAGCAGCCGCTTGACGGATAATCAGCCCCAGCATTTT.

This sequence joins TRBV4-1 and TRBJ2-3; D might be TRBD2 (7 bases). Looked up from germline, CDR1 is MGHRA and CDR2 is YSYEKL. CDR3 size: 14 residues. V was cut by 4 bases and J by 5 bases, with 13 bases left in between. The CDR3 DNA follows: TGCGCCAGCAGCCTCGGGGGGCCCGAAGATACGCAGTATTTT. Protein product: CASSLGGPEDTQYF.

The chain uses TRBV12-3 or TRBV12-4 and TRBJ1-1; D ambiguous. The length of the CDR3 is 13 residues. V lost 5 bases to trimming and J lost 6 bases, with 13 bases between them. The CDR3 nucleotides are TGTGCCAGCAGTCCTGGGCGGGGAGCTGAAGCTTTCTTT. Translated: CASSPGRGAEAFF.

This chain uses TRBV6-5 with TRBJ2-5, with 8 positions matching TRBD2. CDR1 and CDR2 (germline): MNHEY, SVGAGI. V trimming: 1 base; J trimming: 5 bases; junction bases outside the gene matches: 6. The CDR3 contains 15 residues. The CDR3 spells CASSYYGGGGETQYF. CDR3 sequence (DNA): TGTGCCAGCAGTTACTACGGGGGCGGGGGGGAGACCCAGTACTTC.

J is TRBJ2-5 and V is TRBV14; D is possibly TRBD2 (6 bases). Germline loops: CDR1 SGHDN, CDR2 FVKESK. The CDR3 runs to 14 residues. V dropped 3 bases and J dropped 5 bases, with 13 bases sitting between them. CDR3 sequence reads: CASSQEGTWETQYF. In DNA form, the CDR3 reads TGTGCCAGCAGCCAGGAGGGGACCTGGGAGACCCAGTACTTC.

The rearrangement links TRBV7-2 to TRBJ1-1; D is undetermined. This CDR3 comprises 16 residues. Trimming took 4 bases from V and 2 from J, leaving 17 bases between them. Germline V gives CDR1 SGHTA, CDR2 FQGNSA. CDR3: CASSSTLGLGNTEAFF. The DNA for the CDR3 is TGTGCCAGCAGCTCTACATTGGGTTTAGGAAACACTGAAGCTTTCTTT.

This chain uses TRBV4-2 with TRBJ2-4; TRBD2 matches 14 bases. The J call may be mistaken, given a closer DNA end match to TRBJ2-7. Per germline, CDR1 LGHNA and CDR2 YNFKEQ. The CDR3 spans 15 residues. CDR3 DNA sequence: TGTGCCAGCAGCCAAGATGGACTAGCGGGGGGCGAGCAGTACTTC. This codes for CASSQDGLAGGEQYF.

The rearrangement joins TRBV28 to TRBJ1-1; 7 nucleotides align to TRBD1. This CDR3 is built from 13 residues. With 6 bases clipped from V and 1 base from J, the junction kept 2 bases outside the gene matches. CDR1 and CDR2 from the germline V gene are MDHEN and SYDVKM. CDR3 nucleotides: TGTGCCAGCAGACAGGGGTGGAACACTGAAGCTTTCTTT. This gives the protein CASRQGWNTEAFF.

V usage is TRBV20-1 and J usage is TRBJ2-3; D gene unclear. The germline gives CDR1 DFQATT, CDR2 SNEGSKA (reference sequence). The CDR3 spans 17 residues. Trimming shortened V by 0 bases and J by 3 bases, and 19 bases separated the two germline ends. The CDR3 sequence: CSARDSLRTGGTDTQYF. CDR3 bases: TGCAGTGCTAGAGACTCACTAAGGACGGGCGGAACAGATACGCAGTATTTT.

This clonotype was detected a few times. V and J are TRBV27 and TRBJ1-6; no clear D gene. The germline V gene has CDR1 MNHEY and CDR2 SMNVEV (reference sequence). V shed 4 bases and J shed 0 bases, with 7 bases lying between them. This CDR3 contains 15 residues. The CDR3 reads CASSSTSSYNSPLHF. The CDR3 coding sequence is TGTGCCAGCAGTTCCACAAGCTCCTATAATTCACCCCTCCACTTT.

The chain couples TRBV7-2 to TRBJ2-7; the D is unclear. The CDR3 is 16 residues long. V shed 2 bases and J shed 5 bases, with 19 bases lying between them. CDR1 and CDR2 (germline): SGHTA, FQGNSA. The DNA of the CDR3 is TGTGCCAGCAGCTTAAAATCTAAGGGCCTCCGGAACGAGCAGTACTTC. This encodes CASSLKSKGLRNEQYF.

The J gene is TRBJ1-2, the V gene TRBV29-1; 10 bases match TRBD1. After removal of 3 bases from V and 4 bases from J, the junction contained 5 bases not matched to a gene. Germline values: CDR1 SQVTM, CDR2 ANQGSEA. The CDR3 extends over 14 amino acids. The CDR3 is CSVEGTGVFYGYTF. CDR3 sequence (DNA): TGCAGCGTTGAGGGGACAGGGGTTTTCTATGGCTACACCTTC.

The genes are TRBV12-3 or TRBV12-4 and TRBJ2-1; tentative D call: TRBD1 (6 bases). The CDR3 extends over 13 amino acids. Trimming pared 7 bases from V and 6 bases from J, leaving 13 bases between. CDR3 region: CASTVGHFNEQFF. The CDR3 bases are TGTGCCAGCACCGTGGGACACTTCAATGAGCAGTTCTTC.

This clonotype was counted between two and nine times. V usage is TRBV7-8 and J usage is TRBJ2-7, with D perhaps TRBD1 (5 bases). Trimming removed 1 base at V and 6 bases at J, with 19 bases between. This CDR3 is built from 16 residues. The germline CDR1 and CDR2 sequences are SGHVS and FQNEAQ. The CDR3 bases are TGTGCCAGCAGCTTAGGGTCCGGTCAGGGAAGGAGCGAGCAGTACTTC. It specifies CASSLGSGQGRSEQYF.

V and J are TRBV28 and TRBJ2-5; the match to TRBD2 covers 7 bases. The CDR3 consists of 14 residues. The germline V gene encodes CDR1 MDHEN and CDR2 SYDVKM. J was trimmed by 11 bases and V by 5 bases; bases with no gene match: 14. CDR3 in DNA: TGTGCCAGCAGTCCGCCGGGCTTCGGGGGGAGTCAGTACTTC. It is translated as CASSPPGFGGSQYF. The full variable domain, its missing parts supplied by reference TRBV28 and TRBJ2-5, is DVKVTQSSRYLVKRTGEKVFLECVQDMDHENMFWYRQDPGLGLRLIYFSYDVKMKEKGDIPEGYSVSREKKERFSLILESASTNQTSMYLCASSPPGFGGSQYFGPGTRLLVL.

This clonotype was found a few times. V usage is TRBV4-3 and J usage is TRBJ1-4, with D possibly being TRBD1 (5 bases). Germline V gene sequence: CDR1 LGHNA, CDR2 YSLEER. CDR3 length: 15 residues. V dropped 7 bases and J dropped 4 bases, with 16 bases sitting between them. CDR3 bases: TGCGCCAGCAACTCCCCAGGGTGGGGTAATGAAAAACTGTTTTTT. Translation: CASNSPGWGNEKLFF.

This clonotype was seen only a few times. The chain combines TRBV7-2 with TRBJ2-7; the match to TRBD1 covers 9 bases. Germline CDR1 reads SGHTA; CDR2 reads FQGNSA. V was pared by 1 base and J by 7 bases, with 5 bases of the junction left unmatched. The CDR3 runs 14 residues. The CDR3 protein is CASSLGPDRGEQYF. For the CDR3, the DNA is TGTGCCAGCAGCTTAGGGCCCGACAGGGGGGAGCAGTACTTC.

This chain connects TRBV5-1 to TRBJ1-2, with TRBD1 matching 9 bases. Trimming took 10 bases from V and 0 from J; bases not matched to a gene: 22. CDR3 length: 19 amino acids. CDR1 is SGHRS and CDR2 is YFSETQ in the germline V gene. CDR3 DNA: TGCGCCCCTAACCCGGGAGAGCGGGACAGGGTACCCACTAACTATGGCTACACCTTC. It is translated as CAPNPGERDRVPTNYGYTF. The variable domain in full, completed from reference TRBV5-1 and TRBJ1-2, reads KAGVTQTPRYLIKTRGQQVTLSCSPISGHRSVSWYQQTPGQGLQFLFEYFSETQRNKGNFPGRFSGRQFSNSRSEMNVSTLELGDSALYLCAPNPGERDRVPTNYGYTFGSGTRLTVV.

This chain joins TRBV20-1 and TRBJ2-7; D is possibly TRBD1 or TRBD2 (5 bases each). Trimming took 4 bases from V and 0 from J, leaving 7 bases between them. Germline CDR1 reads DFQATT; CDR2 reads SNEGSKA (reference sequence). CDR3 length: 12 amino acids. CDR3 amino acids: CSAMGVSYEQYF. CDR3 nucleotides: TGCAGTGCTATGGGGGTCTCCTACGAGCAGTACTTC.